Below are 15 T cell receptor beta chains sequenced from a single sample in a study of cytomegalovirus exposure and HLA in healthy donors. The primer mix had 60 Vbeta and 13 Jbeta primers. Only in-frame clones appear in the TCRdb table, and some are missing; sequencing was by immunoSEQ multiplex PCR. Found here are about 120,000 clones, about 70% of them singletons; the top ten hold about 2%. The sample consisted of PBMCs. All receptors derive from a human donor in good health.

The V and J genes are TRBV6-5 and TRBJ1-1, with 9 bases lining up with TRBD1. Germline V CDR1 and CDR2: MNHEY, SVGAGI. V lost 5 bases, J lost 4 bases, and 5 bases stayed unmatched. CDR3 size: 14 residues. In DNA form, the CDR3 reads TGTGCCAGCAGTGGACAGGGGCGCGGCACTGAAGCTTTCTTT. This sequence encodes CASSGQGRGTEAFF.

J is TRBJ1-2 and V is TRBV7-8; the D gene is possibly TRBD1 (6 bases). CDR1 and CDR2 (germline): SGHVS, FQNEAQ. The CDR3 loop spans 17 amino acids. Trimming took off 1 base at V and 2 bases at J, with 17 bases between the two ends. The CDR3 DNA reads TGTGCCAGCAGCTTAGTAGGGGGACCGCAATCCAACTATGGCTACACCTTC. As protein: CASSLVGGPQSNYGYTF.

There are a few counts of this clone. This sequence joins TRBV6-5 and TRBJ1-5, with TRBD1 as a possible D gene (5 bases). This CDR3 has 13 amino acids. Deletions cut 5 bases from V and 7 bases from J, with 12 bases between. Germline V gene lookup returns CDR1 MNHEY and CDR2 SVGAGI. CDR3 protein: CASSIQGSQPQHF. DNA of the CDR3: TGTGCCAGCAGTATCCAGGGTAGCCAGCCCCAGCATTTT.

This clone was seen once. The identical CDR3 is also encoded by other nucleotide sequences in the sample. The chain is built from TRBV29-1 and TRBJ2-3, with TRBD1 matching over 9 bases. Germline values: CDR1 SQVTM, CDR2 ANQGSEA. CDR3 size: 15 residues. V gave up 1 base and J gave up 1 base; unmatched junction bases: 3. CDR3 residues: CSVEARDRGTDTQYF. For the CDR3, the DNA is TGCAGCGTTGAAGCCCGGGACAGGGGCACAGATACGCAGTATTTT.

The chain recombines TRBV5-1 with TRBJ2-7, with 8 bases lining up with TRBD1. V was pared by 1 base and J by 5 bases, with 8 bases of the junction left unmatched. Per the germline V gene, CDR1 is SGHRS and CDR2 is YFSETQ. This CDR3 has 15 residues. CDR3: CASSLTGGSSHEQYF. The CDR3 DNA sequence: TGCGCCAGCAGCTTGACAGGGGGTAGTAGCCACGAGCAGTACTTC.

The chain is built from TRBV19 and TRBJ2-5; 12 positions agree with TRBD1. CDR1 is LNHDA, CDR2 SQIVND, per germline (reference sequence). V was clipped by 5 bases and J by 1 base; unmatched bases: 8. The CDR3 is made up of 17 amino acids. The CDR3 sequence is CASSRGTGGIPQETQYF. DNA of the CDR3: TGTGCCAGTAGTCGGGGGACAGGGGGCATTCCCCAAGAGACCCAGTACTTC.

The chain carries TRBV2 and TRBJ1-1; possibly TRBD1 for D (5 bases). Germline loops: CDR1 SNHLY, CDR2 FYNNEI. Between the trimmed V and J ends, which lost 6 bases and 7 bases, there was a span of 18 bases. The CDR3 extends over 14 amino acids. CDR3 in DNA: TGTGCCAGCAGCAACCGGGAGGGGTTCAGTGAAGCTTTCTTT. Encoded protein: CASSNREGFSEAFF.

The rearrangement uses TRBV19 and TRBJ1-1, with D possibly TRBD1 on 5 matching bases. CDR1 is LNHDA, CDR2 SQIVND, per germline (reference sequence). With 0 bases removed from V and 2 bases from J, the gap between germline ends came to 10 bases. This CDR3 has 15 residues. This CDR3 reads CASSIDSTANTEAFF. For the CDR3, the DNA is TGTGCCAGTAGTATAGATTCGACAGCAAACACTGAAGCTTTCTTT.

The CDR3: CASNTGAGLNSPLHF. CDR3 DNA sequence: TGTGCCAGCAACACAGGGGCAGGGCTGAATTCACCCCTCCACTTT. This chain uses TRBV6-5 with TRBJ1-6, with TRBD1 identical over 7 bases. The V and J ends lost 7 bases and 7 bases, in that order; junction bases with no gene match: 10. The CDR3 contains 15 residues. The germline gives CDR1 MNHEY, CDR2 SVGAGI.

This clone showed up just a few times. The V and J genes are TRBV7-9 and TRBJ2-7; D is uncertain. V was shortened by 5 bases and J by 6 bases, with 14 bases between the two germline ends. The CDR3 has 13 residues. Germline CDR1 SEHNR, CDR2 FQNEAQ (reference sequence). The CDR3 region is CASSPGYRSEQYF. The DNA of the CDR3 is TGTGCCAGCAGCCCCGGGTATCGAAGCGAGCAGTACTTC.

This chain joins TRBV19 and TRBJ1-1, with 8 bases aligning to TRBD1. V lost 7 bases to trimming and J lost 1 base; unmatched junction nucleotides: 8. Germline values: CDR1 LNHDA, CDR2 SQIVND (reference sequence). The CDR3 is 15 residues long. The CDR3 protein is CASNKAGTGNTEAFF. For the CDR3, the DNA is TGTGCCAGTAATAAAGCGGGGACAGGGAACACTGAAGCTTTCTTT.

V usage is TRBV18 and J usage is TRBJ1-1, with 7 bases identical to TRBD1. The CDR3 has 16 residues. Trimming took 6 bases from V and 0 from J; bases not matched to a gene: 10. In germline, CDR1 is KGHSH, CDR2 LQKENI. The CDR3 nucleotides are TGTGCCAGCTCGGCGGGGACAGCGGTGATGAACACTGAAGCTTTCTTT. Protein product: CASSAGTAVMNTEAFF.

This chain uses TRBV5-1 with TRBJ1-2; TRBD1 is a possible D gene (6 bases). V was shortened by 0 bases and J by 2 bases, with 8 bases between the two germline ends. CDR1 is SGHRS and CDR2 is YFSETQ in the germline V gene. The CDR3 is 14 residues long. The CDR3 nucleotides read TGCGCCAGCAGCTTGGGACAGGTGAACTATGGCTACACCTTC. This sequence encodes CASSLGQVNYGYTF.

This clone was detected only once. This sequence joins TRBV10-3 and TRBJ1-6; 11 bases match TRBD1. With V trimmed by 4 bases and J by 10 bases, 9 bases remained unmatched. The CDR3 is 16 amino acids. CDR1 and CDR2 from the germline V gene are ENHRY and SYGVKD. The CDR3 here is CAISALPGQGGSPLHF. The CDR3 nucleotides are TGTGCCATCAGTGCCCTTCCGGGACAGGGGGGGTCACCCCTCCACTTT.

This clone has just a few counts. The chain combines TRBV30 with TRBJ1-5; D ambiguous. V lost 3 bases to trimming and J lost 3 bases, with 9 bases between them. CDR3 length equals 13 residues. The germline CDR1 and CDR2 sequences are GTSNPN and SVGIG (reference sequence). This CDR3 reads CAWSQEANQPQHF. The CDR3 bases are TGTGCCTGGAGCCAAGAAGCCAATCAGCCCCAGCATTTT.